This T cell receptor beta chain was obtained from a study of shared clonotypes between healthy human individuals. The overall study: CD8 memory received one plate per donor, CD8 naive two, CD4 memory three and CD4 naive three. Findings and limits, study-wide: A handful of donors shared 5% to 5.5% of their naive CD4 clonotypes.

In the authors' workflow: Junction-only sequences produced by ImmunoSEQ had no quality scores, so filtering differed. The repertoire was sequenced with immunoSEQ multiplex PCR; TCRdb's copy has only in-frame clones and lacks some. The V and J calls and clone size were taken over from that table, and D and trimming were inferred from the DNA. The data show 550,000 to 850,000 clones, with under 80% seen just once and about 1.7% held by the top ten. Of note for this clone: What it binds is not known.

This CDR3 spans 14 amino acids. Looked up from germline, CDR1 is SGHVS and CDR2 is FNYEAQ. V was cut by 3 bases and J by 9 bases, with 15 bases left in between. The donor cohort consisted entirely of Caucasian adults residing in Nashville, Tennessee. V is TRBV7-6 and J is TRBJ2-1, with D perhaps matching TRBD1 (5 bases). This receptor was taken from a woman aged 25-40 years in good health. The specimen was memory CD4+ T cells sorted from blood. Subset meaning: CD45RA-negative fraction. The CDR3 DNA reads TGTGCCAGCAGCTTGGCCCAGGGCTCGGGTGAGCAGTTCTTC. Translating gives CASSLAQGSGEQFF.